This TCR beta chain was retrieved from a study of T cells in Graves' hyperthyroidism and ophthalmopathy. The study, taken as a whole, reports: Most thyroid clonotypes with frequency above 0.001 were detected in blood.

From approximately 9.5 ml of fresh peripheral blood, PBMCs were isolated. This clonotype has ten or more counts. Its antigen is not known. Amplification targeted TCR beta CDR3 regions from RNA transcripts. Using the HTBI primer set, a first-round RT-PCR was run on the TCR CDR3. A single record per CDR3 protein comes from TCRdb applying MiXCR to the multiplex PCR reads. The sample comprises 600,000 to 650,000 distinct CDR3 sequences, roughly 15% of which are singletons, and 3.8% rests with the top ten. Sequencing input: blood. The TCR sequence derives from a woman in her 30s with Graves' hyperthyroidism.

CDR3 coding DNA: TGTGCCTGGAGGCGGACTTTAGTCACAGATACGCAGTATTTT. The encoded protein is CAWRRTLVTDTQYF. The chain recombines TRBV30 with TRBJ2-3, with D perhaps matching TRBD2 (5 bases). Per the germline V gene, CDR1 is GTSNPN and CDR2 is SVGIG (reference sequence). Trimming shortened V by 3 bases and J by 2 bases, and 12 bases separated the two germline ends. The CDR3 totals 14 residues.